These 4 T cell receptor beta chains were sequenced from one sample in a study of blood T cell repertoires in COVID-19. The assay was immunoSEQ multiplex PCR, and TCRdb's table has in-frame clones only and misses some. The repertoire has about 120,000 clones, about four fifths of them found once; the top ten carry more than 15%. Sequences were obtained from peripheral blood. These receptors were taken from a man in his sixties with active or convalescent COVID-19.

This chain uses TRBV5-1 with TRBJ1-1; possibly TRBD1 for D (5 bases). From germline, CDR1 is SGHRS and CDR2 YFSETQ. CDR3 length: 14 amino acids. Trimming cost V 1 base and J 4 bases, with 11 bases left between them. The CDR3 DNA follows: TGCGCCAGCAGCTTGATCGGGGGTTCCACTGAAGCTTTCTTT. It translates to CASSLIGGSTEAFF.

This clone was observed a few times. V usage is TRBV2 and J usage is TRBJ1-2; TRBD1 matches at 7 bases. The CDR3 totals 15 residues. Germline CDR1 is SNHLY and CDR2 is FYNNEI. Trimming at V came to 8 bases and at J to 4 bases, leaving 13 bases not matched to a gene. The CDR3, as DNA: TGTGCCAGCCGGAGGTCCAGGGACAGAGGCTATGGCTACACCTTC. It specifies CASRRSRDRGYGYTF.

This sequence joins TRBV4-1 and TRBJ1-5; 7 nucleotides match TRBD1. The CDR3 spans 14 residues. Trimming at V came to 4 bases and at J to 4 bases, leaving 4 bases not matched to a gene. Germline V lookup: CDR1 MGHRA, CDR2 YSYEKL. The CDR3 region has the DNA TGCGCCAGCAGCCCCCGACAGGGTAATCAGCCCCAGCATTTT. Protein: CASSPRQGNQPQHF.

This clone was recorded only once. The gene calls are TRBV11-1 and TRBJ2-5, with 9 bases lining up with TRBD1. Looked up from germline, CDR1 is SGHAT and CDR2 is FQDESV (reference sequence). Trimming removed 5 bases from V and 3 bases from J; junction bases left unmatched: 7. This CDR3 has 15 amino acids. CDR3 DNA sequence: TGTGCCAGCAGCCCGTGGACAGGGGTGGAAGAGACCCAGTACTTC. Its protein is CASSPWTGVEETQYF.